This paragraph covers one T cell receptor beta chain sequence. The CDR3 runs 13 residues. CDR1 is KGHDR and CDR2 is SFDVKD in the germline V gene. V lost 1 base and J lost 8, with 8 bases in between. Using immunoSEQ multiplex PCR, the repertoire was profiled, and TCRdb retains in-frame clones only, with some absent. The sample holds about 420,000 clones, around 87% seen once. This specimen belongs to a study of Ad26.COV2.S vaccination and SARS-CoV-2 variants. Treatment of the sample: some 19 received Ad26.COV2.S at low or high dose, single or two shots; several received placebo; per-sample allocation not given. Sampling took place 63 days after the first vaccine or placebo injection.

This receptor was taken from a person between 18 and 59 years old who received the Ad26.COV2.S COVID-19 vaccine or a placebo. The chain uses TRBV24-1 and TRBJ2-1; D possibly corresponds to TRBD1 (5 bases). Specimen: peripheral blood, collected in a trial of Ad26.COV2.S vaccine versus placebo. In DNA form, the CDR3 reads TGTGCCACCAGTGATTTAATCAGGGATGAGCAGTTCTTC. This codes for CATSDLIRDEQFF.